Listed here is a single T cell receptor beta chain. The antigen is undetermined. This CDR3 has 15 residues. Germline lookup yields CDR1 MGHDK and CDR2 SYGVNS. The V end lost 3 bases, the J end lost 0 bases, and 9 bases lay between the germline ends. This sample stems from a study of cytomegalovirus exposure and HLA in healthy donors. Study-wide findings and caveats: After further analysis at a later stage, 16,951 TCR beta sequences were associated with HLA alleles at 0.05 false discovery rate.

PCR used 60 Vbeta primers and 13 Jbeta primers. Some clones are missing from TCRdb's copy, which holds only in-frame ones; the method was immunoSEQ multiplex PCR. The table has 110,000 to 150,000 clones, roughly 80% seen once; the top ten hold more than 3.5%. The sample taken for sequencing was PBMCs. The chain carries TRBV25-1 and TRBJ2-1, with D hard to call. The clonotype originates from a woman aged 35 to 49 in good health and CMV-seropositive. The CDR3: CASSERFSSYNEQFF. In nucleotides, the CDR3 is TGTGCCAGCAGTGAGAGGTTTAGCTCCTACAATGAGCAGTTCTTC.